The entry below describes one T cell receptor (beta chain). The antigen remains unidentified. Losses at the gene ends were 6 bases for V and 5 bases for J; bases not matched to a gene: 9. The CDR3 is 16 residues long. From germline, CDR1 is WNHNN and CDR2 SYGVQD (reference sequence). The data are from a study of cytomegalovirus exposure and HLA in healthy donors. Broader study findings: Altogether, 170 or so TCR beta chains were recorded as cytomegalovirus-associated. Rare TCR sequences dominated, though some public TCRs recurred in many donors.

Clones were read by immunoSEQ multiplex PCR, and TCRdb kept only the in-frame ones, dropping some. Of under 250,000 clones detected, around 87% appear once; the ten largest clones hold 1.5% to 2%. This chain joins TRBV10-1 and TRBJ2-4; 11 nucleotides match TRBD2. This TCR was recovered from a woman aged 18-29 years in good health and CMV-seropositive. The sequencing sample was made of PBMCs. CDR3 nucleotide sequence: TGCGCCAGCAGCGGAACTAGCGGGAGTGTCGAAAACATTCAGTACTTC. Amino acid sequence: CASSGTSGSVENIQYF.